These 14 T cell receptor beta chains were all obtained from the same sample, sequenced in a study of blood T cell repertoires in COVID-19. Some clones are missing from TCRdb's copy, which holds only in-frame ones; the method was immunoSEQ multiplex PCR. The sample gives around 200,000 clones, around 80% of which show up once; roughly 20% is in the top ten. Sequencing was carried out using peripheral blood. The source of these receptors is a woman of 80 years or more with active or convalescent COVID-19.

A note on this clone: The same CDR3 can be traced to other DNA sequences in this sample. The V gene is TRBV4-3, the J gene TRBJ2-7; tentatively, D is TRBD1 (5 bases). Deletions cut 0 bases from V and 6 bases from J, with 9 bases between. Looked up from germline, CDR1 is LGHNA and CDR2 is YSLEER. This CDR3 comprises 13 residues. The CDR3 region is CASSQDRVREQYF. Here the CDR3 DNA reads TGCGCCAGCAGCCAAGACAGGGTCCGCGAGCAGTACTTC.

The chain uses TRBV3-1 (or the pseudogene TRBV3-2) and TRBJ2-3; TRBD2 agrees at 10 bases. V gave up 0 bases and J gave up 2 bases; unmatched junction bases: 8. The CDR3 totals 18 residues. The germline V gene has CDR1 LGHDT and CDR2 YNNKEL (reference sequence). The CDR3 DNA reads as TGTGCCAGCAGCCAAGATAATGGCCTAGCGGGGGTCACAGATACGCAGTATTTT. It codes for CASSQDNGLAGVTDTQYF.

The V and J genes are TRBV6-4 and TRBJ2-3, with 12 positions matching TRBD2. The CDR3 has 18 residues. Looked up from germline, CDR1 is MRHNA and CDR2 is SNTAGT. After removal of 7 bases from V and 2 bases from J, the junction contained 13 bases not matched to a gene. In DNA, the CDR3 is TGTGCCAGCATGGAACGGACTAGCGGGGTGAGCTTCACAGATACGCAGTATTTT. This sequence encodes CASMERTSGVSFTDTQYF.

This clone was seen a handful of times. This chain joins TRBV6-6 and TRBJ1-5; 11 bases agree with TRBD1. Germline lookup yields CDR1 MNHNY and CDR2 SVGAGI (reference sequence). The trim removed 5 bases at V and 7 bases at J, leaving 4 bases unmatched. The CDR3 totals 14 residues. The CDR3 nucleotides read TGTGCCAGCAGTACGGACAGGGGGCCCCAGCCCCAGCATTTT. This translates into CASSTDRGPQPQHF.

This chain links TRBV28 with TRBJ2-2, with 11 bases matching TRBD2. The junction had 8 bases not matched to a gene; V was cut back by 6 bases and J by 5 bases. Germline-derived CDR1 and CDR2 are MDHEN and SYDVKM. CDR3 size: 16 residues. In DNA, the CDR3 is TGTGCCAGCAGGGGTAGCGGGGGGGCCAGGACCGGGGAGCTGTTTTTT. Its protein is CASRGSGGARTGELFF.

This clone was seen only once. The gene calls are TRBV28 and TRBJ1-1, with TRBD1 as a possible D gene (6 bases). The CDR3 totals 13 residues. The germline V and J ends were trimmed by 5 bases and 6 bases, with 13 bases remaining between them. Germline CDR1 and CDR2: MDHEN and SYDVKM. CDR3 loop: CASSLTGFPEAFF. The CDR3 nucleotides read TGTGCCAGCAGTCTCACAGGGTTTCCTGAAGCTTTCTTT.

The chain joins TRBV4-1 to TRBJ2-1, with D maybe TRBD2 (6 bases). Germline-derived CDR1 and CDR2 are MGHRA and YSYEKL. There are 15 residues in the CDR3. V was pared by 4 bases and J by 1 base, with 11 bases between. The CDR3 here is CASSLSGVSYNEQFF. The CDR3 coding sequence is TGCGCCAGCAGCCTCTCGGGAGTTTCCTACAATGAGCAGTTCTTC.

The chain recombines TRBV5-1 with TRBJ2-7, with D maybe TRBD1 (6 bases). This CDR3 region has 15 residues. Trimming stripped 0 bases from V and 3 bases from J, with 13 bases between. Germline assignment: CDR1 SGHRS and CDR2 YFSETQ. The CDR3 protein is CASSLGLGADYEQYF. Written as DNA, the CDR3 is TGCGCCAGCAGCTTGGGGTTGGGGGCGGACTACGAGCAGTACTTC.

This clone was recorded only once. This chain joins TRBV5-6 and TRBJ2-7; D is unclear. The length of the CDR3 is 13 residues. The ends were cut back, 1 base at V and 4 bases at J, with 9 bases in the middle. Germline V gives CDR1 SGHDT, CDR2 YYEEEE. CDR3 sequence: CASSLTGRYEQYF. In nucleotides, the CDR3 is TGTGCCAGCAGCTTGACTGGTCGTTACGAGCAGTACTTC.

The chain joins TRBV29-1 to TRBJ2-3; 12 bases align to TRBD2. CDR1 SQVTM and CDR2 ANQGSEA come from the germline V gene. The CDR3 is 15 residues long. V was pared by 6 bases and J by 2 bases, with 6 bases of the junction left unmatched. The CDR3: CSVVLAGGPTDTQYF. The CDR3 DNA reads as TGCAGCGTCGTACTAGCGGGGGGCCCCACAGATACGCAGTATTTT.

J is TRBJ2-3 and V is TRBV5-4; TRBD2 is a possible D gene (6 bases). Trimming left V 4 bases short and J 0 bases short, with 15 bases between. The CDR3 is 16 residues long. Germline CDR1 and CDR2: SGHNT and YYREEE (reference sequence). The CDR3 protein is CASSVGAGPSTDTQYF. In DNA form, the CDR3 reads TGTGCCAGCAGCGTAGGGGCGGGACCTAGCACAGATACGCAGTATTTT.

V usage is TRBV7-2 and J usage is TRBJ2-5; 10 nucleotides match TRBD2. J was trimmed by 2 bases and V by 3 bases; bases with no gene match: 3. The CDR3 totals 15 residues. CDR1 and CDR2 from the germline V gene are SGHTA and FQGNSA. CDR3 protein: CASSLGLAIQETQYF. Written as DNA, the CDR3 is TGTGCCAGCAGCTTGGGACTAGCGATTCAAGAGACCCAGTACTTC.

The chain carries TRBV11-2 and TRBJ2-7; possibly TRBD2 for D (6 bases). Germline assignment: CDR1 SGHAT and CDR2 FQNNGV. The CDR3 sequence is 13 residues long. Deletions cut 1 base from V and 5 bases from J, with 9 bases between. CDR3: CASSLGLANEQYF. The DNA of the CDR3 is TGTGCCAGCAGCTTAGGTCTAGCGAACGAGCAGTACTTC.

The chain employs TRBV19 and TRBJ2-1, with D maybe TRBD1 (6 bases). Between the trimmed V and J ends, which lost 3 bases and 7 bases, there was a span of 10 bases. CDR3 length: 13 amino acids. From germline, CDR1 is LNHDA and CDR2 SQIVND (reference sequence). CDR3 amino acids: CASSILRGNEQFF. The CDR3 DNA is TGTGCCAGTAGTATTCTTAGGGGGAATGAGCAGTTCTTC.